This paragraph reports one TCR beta chain. What it recognizes is unknown. A read error may be the cause here, since a much bigger clone is one base away. This CDR3 spans 14 amino acids. Germline assignment: CDR1 GTSNPN and CDR2 SVGIG (reference sequence). The data were obtained in a study of T cell repertoires in cytomegalovirus infection. Study background: Public TCR beta signatures indicated both CMV infection and matching HLA type. Study-wide results and limits: CMV-specific TCR beta clonotypes restricted by HLA-C dominated the ex vivo response. Of the TCR beta families, the public ones yielded a cumulative frequency that identified carriers of CMV plus the relevant HLA.

TCRdb redid the calling of the reads with MiXCR, one entry per CDR3 protein. The sample includes about 47,000 distinct CDR3 sequences, about a fifth seen only once; the top ten take roughly 53%. The TCR sequence derives from a human donor in good health (CMV status not recorded). Some clones in this sample may be carry-over from other donors' samples. The specimen was CD8+ T cells from cultured PBMCs, collected from culture after CMV antigen stimulation. The genes are TRBV30 and TRBJ2-3; D call uncertain. Here the CDR3 DNA reads TGTGCCTGGACCTCTGGGCGCTACACAAATACGCAGTATTTT. Residues: CAWTSGRYTNTQYF. The variable domain in full, completed from reference TRBV30 and TRBJ2-3, reads SQTIHQWPATLVQPVGSPLSLECTVEGTSNPNLYWYRQAAGRGLQLLFYSVGIGQISSEVPQNLSASRPQDRQFILSSKKLLLSDSGFYLCAWTSGRYTNTQYFGPGTRLTVL.